This record concerns one TCR beta chain sequence. Its antigen is unidentified. V was clipped by 2 bases and J by 4 bases; unmatched bases: 7. Germline V gene sequence: CDR1 SGHTS, CDR2 YDEGEE. CDR3 length: 17 amino acids. The PCR ran on 60 Vbeta and 13 Jbeta primers. Repertoires were generated with immunoSEQ multiplex PCR, while TCRdb's copy carries only in-frame clones and drops some. The data hold 150,000 to 200,000 clones, with around 80% observed a single time. The sample originates from a study of cytomegalovirus exposure and HLA in healthy donors. General study results and limits: The study recorded over 150 TCR beta chains that were cytomegalovirus-associated. Later examination showed HLA-associated TCR beta chains had greater clonal expansion than equally common others. As confirmed in vitro, a few CMV-associated chains were specific for CMV antigens.

The chain employs TRBV5-8 and TRBJ1-3; 12 positions agree with TRBD1. The TCR was taken from a woman younger than 45 in good health and CMV-seronegative. Sequenced: PBMCs. CDR3 DNA: TGTGCCAGCAGCTTTATGGCGGGACAGGGGGCCGGAAACACCATATATTTT. This codes for CASSFMAGQGAGNTIYF.